This T cell receptor (beta chain) was found in a study of cytomegalovirus exposure and HLA in healthy donors. The wider study: Around 190 million T cells yielded 120 million or so unique TCR beta sequences, as an earlier analysis found. Study observations and caveats: Across donors, most TCRs were seen rarely, yet some public ones were widespread.

On this clone itself: Its antigen remains unidentified.

CDR1 is KGHSH and CDR2 is LQKENI in the germline V gene. The CDR3 spans 15 residues. Trimming took 6 bases from V and 5 from J, leaving 19 bases between them. The primer mix had 60 Vbeta and 13 Jbeta primers. Repertoires were generated with immunoSEQ multiplex PCR, while TCRdb's copy carries only in-frame clones and drops some. The table shows roughly 92,000 clones, with around 8% occurring only once. V and J are TRBV18 and TRBJ1-1; a possible D gene is TRBD1 (6 bases). This receptor was identified in a man over 45 in good health and CMV-seronegative. The specimen was PBMCs. CDR3 protein: CASSPWGGGRTEAFF. For the CDR3, the DNA is TGTGCCAGCTCCCCGTGGGGGGGCGGACGGACTGAAGCTTTCTTT.